Here is one T cell receptor (beta chain) with its context. These data are taken from a study of control samples from healthy donors and cancer patients. Trimming took off 4 bases at V and 4 bases at J, with 4 bases between the two ends. CDR3 size: 11 residues. Looked up from germline, CDR1 is LGHDT and CDR2 is YNNKEL (reference sequence). TCRdb keeps only in-frame clones here, not all; method: immunoSEQ multiplex PCR. The table records 150,000 to 200,000 clones, approximately 92% of them present only once. Sample: blood. The chain carries TRBV3-1 (or the pseudogene TRBV3-2) and TRBJ2-5; no clear D gene. The sequence derives from a woman aged 40 to 55 in good health. Written as DNA, the CDR3 is TGTGCCAGCAGCCTCGGAGAGACCCAGTACTTC. It is translated as CASSLGETQYF.